One and the same sample provided the 21 T cell receptor beta chains below, sequenced in a study of metastatic and nonmetastatic thyroid tumors. The entire patient cohort was treatment-naive prior to thyroid surgery. TCRdb reassembled clones from the PCR reads with MiXCR. Here the sample spans approximately 4,500 clones, approximately 35% being singletons. Sequenced: adjacent normal tissue. The receptors derive from a male donor with papillary thyroid cancer or a benign thyroid nodule (not recorded which). Some clones in this sample may be carry-over from other donors' samples.

This clone was seen a single time. CDR3 in amino acids: CASSQDRASSYEQYF. The CDR3 nucleotides are TGTGCCAGCAGTCAAGACAGGGCCAGCTCCTACGAGCAGTACTTC. The V call is TRBV7-2, the J call TRBJ2-7, with 7 bases that match TRBD1. V was pared by 6 bases and J by 0 bases, with 8 bases of the junction left unmatched. Germline V gene data show CDR1 as SGHTA and CDR2 as FQGNSA. CDR3 length: 15 amino acids.

The chain couples TRBV7-2 to TRBJ1-5, with 9 bases aligning to TRBD1. This CDR3 contains 18 residues. V shed 0 bases and J 2 bases; nucleotides not matched to a gene: 8. Germline V gene sequence: CDR1 SGHTA, CDR2 FQGNSA. The CDR3 bases are TGTGCCAGCAGCTTAGCGGTACAGGGGGCAAGTGGCAATCAGCCCCAGCATTTT. It translates to CASSLAVQGASGNQPQHF.

J is TRBJ2-2 and V is TRBV10-3; D is unresolved. Trimming took off 3 bases at V and 4 bases at J, with 12 bases between the two ends. This CDR3 spans 15 amino acids. Looked up from germline, CDR1 is ENHRY and CDR2 is SYGVKD. This chain's CDR3 is CAISEVGVSTGELFF. In nucleotides, the CDR3 is TGTGCCATCAGTGAAGTCGGAGTGAGCACCGGGGAGCTGTTTTTT.

The chain carries TRBV6-1 and TRBJ1-3; D is ambiguous. Trimming took 6 bases from V and 2 from J, leaving 14 bases between them. Germline CDR1 reads MNHNS; CDR2 reads SASEGT. The CDR3 runs to 15 residues. CDR3 sequence: CASRPLQRTGNTIYF. The CDR3 nucleotides read TGTGCCAGCAGACCCCTACAGAGGACTGGAAACACCATATATTTT.

The chain combines TRBV28 with TRBJ1-2; no clear D gene. V was clipped by 3 bases and J by 2 bases, with 13 bases between them. The length of the CDR3 is 15 residues. CDR1 MDHEN and CDR2 SYDVKM come from the germline V gene. The CDR3 bases are TGTGCCAGCAGTTTCCCGGAAAGGAAAAACTATGGCTACACCTTC. Translating gives CASSFPERKNYGYTF.

J is TRBJ1-1 and V is TRBV5-1; 7 nucleotides agree with TRBD1. Germline V lookup: CDR1 SGHRS, CDR2 YFSETQ. The junction had 8 bases not matched to a gene; V was cut back by 3 bases and J by 0 bases. CDR3 length: 16 residues. CDR3 bases: TGCGCCAGCAGCTCCTCGACAGGGAGGTTGAACACTGAAGCTTTCTTT. This sequence encodes CASSSSTGRLNTEAFF.

This chain links TRBV15 with TRBJ2-1, with 13 nucleotides matching TRBD2. This CDR3 spans 18 amino acids. J lost 6 bases, V lost 4 bases, and 12 bases had no gene match. Germline V gives CDR1 LNHNV, CDR2 YYDKDF (reference sequence). The CDR3 coding sequence is TGTGCCACCAGCAAAAAACTAGCGGGAGGGCCCCCGGGCAATGAGCAGTTCTTC. This sequence encodes CATSKKLAGGPPGNEQFF.

The chain joins TRBV9 to TRBJ2-7; a weak D match, TRBD2 (6 bases). This CDR3 region has 13 residues. Germline-derived CDR1 and CDR2 are SGDLS and YYNGEE. V was shortened by 3 bases and J by 5 bases, with 12 bases between the two germline ends. CDR3: CASSGWGVDEQYF. DNA for the CDR3: TGTGCCAGCAGCGGGTGGGGGGTGGACGAGCAGTACTTC. The full variable domain, completed using reference TRBV9 and TRBJ2-7, is DSGVTQTPKHLITATGQRVTLRCSPRSGDLSVYWYQQSLDQGLQFLIQYYNGEERAKGNILERFSAQQFPDLHSELNLSSLELGDSALYFCASSGWGVDEQYFGPGTRLTVT.

This clone is medium-sized in the sample. The DNA of the CDR3 is TGTGCCAGCAGTGACTCGCAGGGGGCAGATACGCAGTATTTT. It translates to CASSDSQGADTQYF. The V and J genes are TRBV6-4 and TRBJ2-3; 7 nucleotides line up with TRBD1. This CDR3 contains 14 residues. CDR1 is MRHNA, CDR2 SNTAGT, per germline. J gave up 4 bases and V 0 bases, and 1 base lay outside the gene matches.

This clone qualifies as large. V and J are TRBV5-1 and TRBJ2-7; D is undetermined. V was cut by 4 bases and J by 2 bases, with 10 bases left in between. In germline, CDR1 is SGHRS, CDR2 YFSETQ. The CDR3 runs 13 residues. CDR3 amino acids: CASSPDGAYEQYF. CDR3 coding DNA: TGCGCCAGCAGCCCTGACGGCGCCTACGAGCAGTACTTC.

Relative to its sample, this clone is large. The chain joins TRBV27 to TRBJ2-7; 7 positions agree with TRBD1. The length of the CDR3 is 14 residues. Trimming cost V 5 bases and J 4 bases; bases outside gene matches: 8. The V gene's germline CDR1 is MNHEY and CDR2 SMNVEV (reference sequence). The CDR3 nucleotides read TGTGCCAGCAGTCGGAGGACAGGCTCATACGAGCAGTACTTC. This codes for CASSRRTGSYEQYF.

This chain links TRBV30 with TRBJ1-1; TRBD1 agrees at 7 bases. The CDR3 consists of 15 residues. Looked up from germline, CDR1 is GTSNPN and CDR2 is SVGIG (reference sequence). V trimming: 1 base; J trimming: 0 bases; junction bases outside the gene matches: 5. As DNA, the CDR3 is TGTGCCTGGAGTGGACAGGGAGTGTTGAACACTGAAGCTTTCTTT. This gives the protein CAWSGQGVLNTEAFF.

By frequency in the sample, this clone is large. The sample holds other DNA sequences that translate to the same CDR3. The V gene is TRBV6-1, the J gene TRBJ1-2; unclear D gene. The V and J ends lost 5 bases and 4 bases respectively, with 8 bases between them. This CDR3 has 12 residues. CDR1 is MNHNS, CDR2 SASEGT, per germline. CDR3 loop: CASSQMIYGYTF. The CDR3 coding sequence is TGTGCCAGCAGTCAGATGATCTATGGCTACACCTTC.

Only a few counts were recorded for this clone. The rearrangement uses TRBV28 and TRBJ1-2; D is ambiguous. CDR3 size: 11 residues. V lost 7 bases, J lost 4 bases, and 7 bases lay in between. Germline-derived CDR1 and CDR2 are MDHEN and SYDVKM. The CDR3 region is CASILSYGYTF. The CDR3, as DNA: TGTGCCAGCATTTTGTCCTATGGCTACACCTTC.

This clone rates as large (0.1 to 1%). The same CDR3 also results from other DNA sequences found in this sample. The CDR3 nucleotides read TGTGCCAGCAGAGCCACGGGGCTCCGCACTTTCTTT. Protein sequence: CASRATGLRTFF. The chain recombines TRBV6-1 with TRBJ1-1, with a tentative D call TRBD1 (5 bases). Trimming cost V 6 bases and J 12 bases, with 17 bases left between them. Looked up from germline, CDR1 is MNHNS and CDR2 is SASEGT. This CDR3 has 12 amino acids.

The V and J genes are TRBV6-1 and TRBJ1-6; D gene unclear. V was trimmed by 5 bases and J by 9 bases, leaving 14 bases between them. Germline V CDR1 and CDR2: MNHNS, SASEGT. The CDR3 runs 14 residues. The CDR3 loop reads CASSQSLLTSPLHF. CDR3 nucleotides: TGTGCCAGCAGTCAATCCCTTCTAACTTCACCCCTCCACTTT.

This clone occurred a few times. The chain employs TRBV29-1 and TRBJ2-7, with TRBD1 matching 9 bases. Losses at the gene ends were 6 bases for V and 2 bases for J; bases not matched to a gene: 5. Germline CDR1 is SQVTM and CDR2 is ANQGSEA. CDR3 length: 13 amino acids. This CDR3 reads CSVPGQGAYEQYF. DNA for the CDR3: TGCAGCGTACCGGGACAGGGAGCCTACGAGCAGTACTTC.

This sequence joins TRBV6-1 and TRBJ1-1; D unclear. Trimming stripped 9 bases from V and 1 base from J, with 6 bases between. Germline V CDR1 and CDR2: MNHNS, SASEGT. The length of the CDR3 is 11 residues. The CDR3 coding sequence is TGTGCCAGACCCAGGAACACTGAAGCTTTCTTT. Protein sequence: CARPRNTEAFF.

This clone has more than one count but fewer than ten. The chain joins TRBV25-1 to TRBJ1-3; D ambiguous. The V end was cut by 1 base, the J end by 4 bases, with 5 bases between. CDR3 length: 13 amino acids. Per the germline V gene, CDR1 is MGHDK and CDR2 is SYGVNS. The DNA for the CDR3 is TGTGCCAGCAGTGAATGGGAGGGAAACACCATATATTTT. Translating gives CASSEWEGNTIYF.

The sample holds a few counts of this clone. The chain has TRBV6-2 or TRBV6-3 and TRBJ1-6, with 7 bases matching TRBD1. V was clipped by 2 bases and J by 14 bases; unmatched bases: 9. The CDR3 covers 14 residues. Germline V gene sequence: CDR1 MNHEY, CDR2 SVGEGT. The CDR3 loop is CASSYADRLGTLHF. The CDR3 DNA reads as TGTGCCAGCAGTTACGCGGACAGGCTAGGGACCCTCCACTTT.

The rearrangement links TRBV7-2 to TRBJ2-7, with D hard to call. This CDR3 contains 15 residues. V lost 2 bases to trimming and J lost 2 bases, with 13 bases between them. Germline values: CDR1 SGHTA, CDR2 FQGNSA. The CDR3 spells CASSLNGPLTYEQYF. Here the CDR3 DNA reads TGTGCCAGCAGCTTAAACGGACCACTTACCTACGAGCAGTACTTC.